This T cell receptor beta chain was profiled in a study of blood T cell repertoires in COVID-19. Turning to the study itself: Samples representing acute and convalescent COVID-19 were sourced from the United States, Italy and Spain. T cells, B-cell-depleted T cells, or PBMCs supplied cDNA or gDNA.

Authors' data handling: Reference gene primer amplification gave estimated nucleated cell counts. Profiled with immunoSEQ multiplex PCR; TCRdb holds only in-frame clones, not every one. Clone size and V and J calls were adopted from that table, with D and trimming inferred from the DNA. The data contain about 68,000 clones, 90% of them singletons. Enrolled during active infection, Seattle patients were then followed longitudinally. Trimming removed 4 bases at V and 1 base at J, with 8 bases between. The CDR3 length is 15 residues. Germline V gene data show CDR1 as MDHEN and CDR2 as SYDVKM. This TCR was sampled from a man aged 50 to 59 with COVID-19, enrolled during active disease. The sample consisted of peripheral blood. The chain combines TRBV28 with TRBJ2-6; D is uncertain. The CDR3 sequence is CASSSYMSGANVLTF. The CDR3 nucleotides are TGTGCCAGCAGTTCGTATATGTCTGGGGCCAACGTCCTGACTTTC.